A single sample is the source of the 32 T cell receptor beta chains below, sequenced in a study of shared T cell receptors in the human thymus. Here immunoSEQ multiplex PCR was the method, and the copy in TCRdb shows in-frame clones only, minus some. This table has hundreds of thousands of clones, about 95% appearing once. Sequenced material: thymocytes. The receptor set was obtained from a human donor.

The chain employs TRBV29-1 and TRBJ1-2; tentative D call: TRBD1 (5 bases). The germline gives CDR1 SQVTM, CDR2 ANQGSEA. Trimming removed 6 bases at V and 0 bases at J, with 11 bases between. This CDR3 spans 13 amino acids. The CDR3 is CSVGRRPNYGYTF. The DNA of the CDR3 is TGCAGCGTGGGACGGCGCCCTAACTATGGCTACACCTTC.

The rearrangement joins TRBV7-2 to TRBJ2-1; 13 bases match TRBD2. The J segment lost 8 bases and the V segment lost 5 bases, leaving 9 bases of the junction unmatched. The germline CDR1 and CDR2 sequences are SGHTA and FQGNSA. The CDR3 is 16 amino acids. The CDR3, as DNA: TGTGCCAGCAGCCTCAAACTAGCGGGAGGGGACTATGAGCAGTTCTTC. Translation gives CASSLKLAGGDYEQFF.

The chain is built from TRBV10-3 and TRBJ2-3; no firm D call. The V end lost 6 bases, the J end lost 14 bases, and 15 bases lay between the germline ends. CDR1 is ENHRY and CDR2 is SYGVKD in the germline V gene. The CDR3 sequence is 11 residues long. The CDR3 sequence is CAISDGLLRYF. The CDR3 coding sequence is TGTGCCATCAGCGACGGATTGCTAAGGTATTTT.

The V call is TRBV27, the J call TRBJ1-4, with 7 bases aligning to TRBD1. CDR3 length: 18 residues. CDR1 is MNHEY, CDR2 SMNVEV, per germline (reference sequence). V gave up 5 bases and J gave up 2 bases; unmatched junction bases: 14. The CDR3 loop reads CASSPRDSGSRTNEKLFF. The CDR3 DNA reads TGTGCCAGCAGTCCCCGGGACAGTGGCTCTCGCACTAATGAAAAACTGTTTTTT.

The J gene is TRBJ2-2, the V gene TRBV30, with 7 positions matching TRBD2. CDR1 and CDR2 (germline): GTSNPN, SVGIG (reference sequence). The CDR3 contains 14 residues. V lost 4 bases to trimming and J lost 4 bases; unmatched junction nucleotides: 6. In nucleotides, the CDR3 is TGTGCCTGGACTCCGGGAGGCCGCACCGGGGAGCTGTTTTTT. Protein product: CAWTPGGRTGELFF.

This clone appeared once. The rearrangement links TRBV28 to TRBJ2-7; perhaps TRBD1 as D (7 bases). There are 14 residues in the CDR3. V lost 5 bases to trimming and J lost 4 bases, with 15 bases between them. CDR1 is MDHEN, CDR2 SYDVKM, per germline. In DNA, the CDR3 is TGTGCCAGCAGTCCAGACAGGGACTCTTACGAGCAGTACTTC. Its protein is CASSPDRDSYEQYF.

The chain uses TRBV28 and TRBJ2-7; D ambiguous. Trimming shortened V by 4 bases and J by 6 bases, and 10 bases separated the two germline ends. CDR3 length equals 12 residues. Germline V CDR1 and CDR2: MDHEN, SYDVKM. CDR3 in DNA: TGTGCCAGCAGTTGCCGGACGGGCGAGCAGTACTTC. Translating gives CASSCRTGEQYF.

In its sample, this clone was seen once. The chain combines TRBV4-1 with TRBJ1-2; D might be TRBD1 (5 bases). From germline, CDR1 is MGHRA and CDR2 YSYEKL. This CDR3 has 14 residues. The V gene lost 1 base and the J gene lost 8 bases, with 14 bases spanning the gap. The CDR3 protein is CASSQVGTSGGYTF. As DNA, the CDR3 is TGCGCCAGCAGCCAAGTAGGGACTTCGGGGGGCTACACCTTC.

The rearrangement links TRBV28 to TRBJ2-6, with D possibly matching TRBD1 (5 bases). Germline-derived CDR1 and CDR2 are MDHEN and SYDVKM. V lost 2 bases to trimming and J lost 2 bases, with 16 bases between them. The CDR3 runs to 18 residues. The CDR3 nucleotides read TGTGCCAGCAGTTTAGTACCAGGGCACCTAGCTGGGGCCAACGTCCTGACTTTC. This encodes CASSLVPGHLAGANVLTF.

This clone has just one count. The CDR3 protein is CASSHTRQGQTYEQYF. CDR3 DNA sequence: TGTGCCAGCAGCCATACACGACAGGGTCAGACCTACGAGCAGTACTTC. V and J are TRBV5-6 and TRBJ2-7, with TRBD1 identical over 7 bases. Germline CDR1 is SGHDT and CDR2 is YYEEEE. This CDR3 is built from 16 residues. V shed 4 bases and J 2 bases; nucleotides not matched to a gene: 12.

This rearrangement joins TRBV5-1 to TRBJ2-1; D may match TRBD1 or TRBD2 (6 bases each). In germline, CDR1 is SGHRS, CDR2 YFSETQ. The CDR3 spans 17 residues. The V end lost 0 bases, the J end lost 9 bases, and 22 bases lay between the germline ends. The CDR3: CASSLGPPSPEGGEQFF. CDR3 bases: TGCGCCAGCAGCTTGGGCCCCCCTAGCCCCGAGGGGGGTGAGCAGTTCTTC.

In this sample, this clone turned up once. The genes are TRBV15 and TRBJ2-1; TRBD2 agrees at 7 bases. V was pared by 2 bases and J by 5 bases, with 6 bases of the junction left unmatched. CDR3 length: 15 residues. The germline gives CDR1 LNHNV, CDR2 YYDKDF (reference sequence). For the CDR3, the DNA is TGTGCCACCAGCAGAAGCGGGAAGCCGCACAATGAGCAGTTCTTC. It translates to CATSRSGKPHNEQFF.

A single count supports this clone. The rearrangement links TRBV28 to TRBJ2-3; TRBD1 matches at 9 bases. From germline, CDR1 is MDHEN and CDR2 SYDVKM. This CDR3 is 16 amino acids long. Trimming at V came to 3 bases and at J to 6 bases, leaving 10 bases not matched to a gene. CDR3 region: CASSFRTGVYPDTQYF. CDR3 in DNA: TGTGCCAGCAGTTTTAGGACAGGGGTTTATCCCGATACGCAGTATTTT.

This sequence joins TRBV28 and TRBJ2-7; 9 bases fit TRBD1. Germline lookup yields CDR1 MDHEN and CDR2 SYDVKM. CDR3 size: 16 residues. With V trimmed by 6 bases and J by 8 bases, 17 bases remained unmatched. DNA of the CDR3: TGTGCCAGCAGAACCGGGACAGGGTTTGGGAGAAGGAAGCAGTACTTC. Translating gives CASRTGTGFGRRKQYF.

This clone appeared once. The chain recombines TRBV6-5 with TRBJ2-1; TRBD1 or TRBD2 may be the D gene (5 bases each). Trimming took 1 base from V and 0 from J, leaving 10 bases between them. Germline assignment: CDR1 MNHEY and CDR2 SVGAGI. There are 16 residues in the CDR3. The DNA of the CDR3 is TGTGCCAGCAGTTACTTGTGGGGGAGCTCCTACAATGAGCAGTTCTTC. As protein: CASSYLWGSSYNEQFF.

The chain combines TRBV28 with TRBJ2-2; 7 nucleotides line up with TRBD1. CDR1 MDHEN and CDR2 SYDVKM come from the germline V gene. V lost 4 bases to trimming and J lost 2 bases; unmatched junction nucleotides: 10. This CDR3 has 17 residues. In DNA form, the CDR3 reads TGTGCCAGCAGTTCCAACTCCACAGGGGTTAACACCGGGGAGCTGTTTTTT. It is translated as CASSSNSTGVNTGELFF.

The chain joins TRBV6-5 to TRBJ1-2, with a weak D call TRBD1 (5 bases). The CDR3 contains 15 residues. The V end was cut by 5 bases, the J end by 6 bases, with 19 bases between. Germline CDR1 reads MNHEY; CDR2 reads SVGAGI. CDR3 in amino acids: CASSRTGTEPHGYTF. The DNA for the CDR3 is TGTGCCAGCAGTCGAACCGGGACGGAGCCTCATGGCTACACCTTC.

The J gene is TRBJ1-1, the V gene TRBV9; D remains ambiguous. This CDR3 region has 13 residues. V was pared by 2 bases and J by 0 bases, with 5 bases between. In germline, CDR1 is SGDLS, CDR2 YYNGEE. Here the CDR3 reads CASSVTVNTEAFF. CDR3 DNA: TGTGCCAGCAGCGTGACGGTGAACACTGAAGCTTTCTTT.

The chain links TRBV5-6 to TRBJ1-4; D might be TRBD1 (5 bases). The CDR3 has 19 amino acids. CDR1 is SGHDT and CDR2 is YYEEEE in the germline V gene. V was clipped by 4 bases and J by 4 bases, with 26 bases between them. The CDR3 DNA reads TGTGCCAGCAGCCAACTTCAACGGGGCCGGACTTGGGATAATGAAAAACTGTTTTTT. Its translation is CASSQLQRGRTWDNEKLFF.

The chain joins TRBV28 to TRBJ1-5, with a weak D call TRBD1 (5 bases). Germline CDR1 MDHEN, CDR2 SYDVKM. The CDR3 has 17 amino acids. V lost 5 bases and J 2 bases, leaving 19 bases between the germline ends. The CDR3 nucleotides read TGTGCCAGCAGTCCCCGCTTGCAGGGAGAGGGCAATCAGCCCCAGCATTTT. This codes for CASSPRLQGEGNQPQHF.

The rearrangement links TRBV2 to TRBJ2-6, with TRBD2 matching over 9 bases. The CDR3 totals 16 residues. V was clipped by 9 bases and J by 0 bases; unmatched bases: 6. CDR1 and CDR2 (germline): SNHLY, FYNNEI. In DNA form, the CDR3 reads TGTGCCAGGGCGACTAGCGGAAGCTCTGGGGCCAACGTCCTGACTTTC. Translation gives CARATSGSSGANVLTF.

The rearrangement links TRBV6-1 to TRBJ1-5; tentatively, D is TRBD1 (5 bases). CDR1 and CDR2 from the germline V gene are MNHNS and SASEGT. Trimming took off 1 base at V and 0 bases at J, with 31 bases between the two ends. The CDR3 runs 23 residues. As DNA, the CDR3 is TGTGCCAGCAGTGAAGTCCCCCCCTCGGTAAATAGCCGAGGGGCCTATAGCAATCAGCCCCAGCATTTT. This gives the protein CASSEVPPSVNSRGAYSNQPQHF.

The chain has TRBV15 and TRBJ2-7, with D unclear. The CDR3 is 12 residues long. With 0 bases removed from V and 3 bases from J, the gap between germline ends came to 3 bases. The V gene's germline CDR1 is LNHNV and CDR2 YYDKDF (reference sequence). CDR3 sequence (DNA): TGTGCCACCAGCAGAGAACACTACGAGCAGTACTTC. Encoded protein: CATSREHYEQYF.

The gene calls are TRBV27 and TRBJ1-1; D might be TRBD1 (6 bases). Trimming took 6 bases from V and 1 from J, leaving 12 bases between them. Germline lookup yields CDR1 MNHEY and CDR2 SMNVEV (reference sequence). The CDR3 totals 14 residues. This chain's CDR3 is CASRDRHPNTEAFF. The CDR3 nucleotides read TGTGCCAGCAGGGACAGACATCCGAACACTGAAGCTTTCTTT.

The rearrangement joins TRBV28 to TRBJ1-1, with D perhaps TRBD1 (5 bases). The germline V gene has CDR1 MDHEN and CDR2 SYDVKM. The CDR3 sequence is 13 residues long. V was shortened by 5 bases and J by 1 base, with 8 bases between the two germline ends. The CDR3 sequence is CASSPRENTEAFF. CDR3 nucleotide sequence: TGTGCCAGCAGTCCCAGGGAGAACACTGAAGCTTTCTTT.

V usage is TRBV30 and J usage is TRBJ1-2; D may be TRBD1 (6 bases). The V and J ends lost 1 base and 4 bases respectively, with 19 bases between them. The CDR3 runs 16 residues. The germline V gene encodes CDR1 GTSNPN and CDR2 SVGIG (reference sequence). This chain's CDR3 is CAWSAFPATGPYGYTF. The CDR3, as DNA: TGTGCCTGGAGTGCCTTCCCCGCGACAGGCCCCTATGGCTACACCTTC.

The V call is TRBV5-6, the J call TRBJ1-2, with D possibly being TRBD1 (6 bases). With 3 bases removed from V and 7 bases from J, the gap between germline ends came to 19 bases. Germline V CDR1 and CDR2: SGHDT, YYEEEE. This CDR3 is 15 amino acids long. The CDR3, as DNA: TGTGCCAGCAGCTATGGTTCTCGGGGGCATTGTGGCTACACCTTC. It codes for CASSYGSRGHCGYTF. Variable domain in full (rest from reference TRBV5-6 and TRBJ1-2): DAGVTQSPTHLIKTRGQQVTLRCSPKSGHDTVSWYQQALGQGPQFIFQYYEEEERQRGNFPDRFSGHQFPNYSSELNVNALLLGDSALYLCASSYGSRGHCGYTFGSGTRLTVV.

V is TRBV5-1 and J is TRBJ2-3; TRBD1 is a possible D gene (6 bases). Germline CDR1 is SGHRS and CDR2 is YFSETQ. V was shortened by 0 bases and J by 0 bases, with 14 bases between the two germline ends. This CDR3 spans 17 amino acids. The CDR3 coding sequence is TGCGCCAGCAGCTTGGTTCTTCGGGGACACAGCACAGATACGCAGTATTTT. Protein sequence: CASSLVLRGHSTDTQYF.

The chain combines TRBV7-2 with TRBJ2-3; D unresolved. The V end was cut by 1 base, the J end by 0 bases, with 11 bases between. Per germline, CDR1 SGHTA and CDR2 FQGNSA. There are 16 residues in the CDR3. The chain's CDR3 is CASSLGGPRSTDTQYF. CDR3 coding DNA: TGTGCCAGCAGCTTAGGTGGCCCTAGAAGCACAGATACGCAGTATTTT.

The CDR3 region is CAISASTGTGADGYTF. DNA of the CDR3: TGTGCCATCAGTGCTTCGACCGGGACAGGGGCAGACGGCTACACCTTC. V is TRBV10-3 and J is TRBJ1-2, with TRBD1 matching over 10 bases. Trimming took 4 bases from V and 8 from J; bases not matched to a gene: 13. The CDR3 spans 16 residues. The germline gives CDR1 ENHRY, CDR2 SYGVKD.

The chain uses TRBV28 and TRBJ2-1; TRBD2 matches at 8 bases. The ends lost 6 bases at V and 4 bases at J; junction bases unmatched: 8. In germline, CDR1 is MDHEN, CDR2 SYDVKM. This CDR3 spans 15 amino acids. The chain's CDR3 is CASSPLAGSYNEQFF. The CDR3, as DNA: TGTGCCAGCAGCCCCCTAGCGGGCTCTTACAATGAGCAGTTCTTC. Complete variable domain (other parts from reference TRBV28 and TRBJ2-1): DVKVTQSSRYLVKRTGEKVFLECVQDMDHENMFWYRQDPGLGLRLIYFSYDVKMKEKGDIPEGYSVSREKKERFSLILESASTNQTSMYLCASSPLAGSYNEQFFGPGTRLTVL.

The chain carries TRBV28 and TRBJ1-2; tentative D call: TRBD1 (5 bases). Trimming removed 10 bases from V and 6 bases from J, with 21 bases in between. The CDR3 loop spans 14 amino acids. Looked up from germline, CDR1 is MDHEN and CDR2 is SYDVKM. The CDR3 is CATSGPNKDDGYTF. DNA of the CDR3: TGTGCCACCTCGGGACCGAATAAGGACGATGGCTACACCTTC.